The T cell receptor beta chain described here comes from a study of shared T cell receptors in the human thymus. The germline V gene encodes CDR1 LGHNA and CDR2 YSLEER. The CDR3 runs 16 residues. V dropped 1 base and J dropped 7; count of bases not matched to a gene: 9. Libraries were prepared by immunoSEQ multiplex PCR; TCRdb keeps only in-frame clonotypes and omits some of them. The data show 540,000 or so clones, approximately 80% seen once. In addition, the sample was reused for a study of human thymus T cells. That study reports: Donors consisted of healthy Finnish infants (having corrective surgery for congenital heart defects). The thymus tissue came from resections taken during corrective heart surgery. Thymic and blood repertoires showed apparently biased V and J gene usage. Related reports documented highly overlapping thymic repertoires among unrelated individuals.

This sequence joins TRBV4-3 and TRBJ2-1; 8 positions match TRBD2. The sequenced sample consisted of thymocytes. The receptor was derived from a boy under two years old with a congenital heart defect. The DNA of the CDR3 is TGCGCCAGCAGCCAAGGCCCTAGCGGGCCGCCGAATGAGCAGTTCTTC. The encoded protein is CASSQGPSGPPNEQFF.